These 5 T cell receptor beta chains were all obtained from the same sample, sequenced in a study of blood T cell repertoires in COVID-19. Measured with immunoSEQ multiplex PCR; TCRdb has only the in-frame clones, and not every one. In the table there are about 200,000 clones, about 85% of which are singletons. Sequenced material: peripheral blood. These receptors were collected from an elderly woman with acute or convalescent COVID-19.

V usage is TRBV11-2 and J usage is TRBJ1-3; 7 bases align to TRBD1. The CDR3 covers 14 residues. J lost 6 bases, V lost 5 bases, and 7 bases had no gene match. The germline gives CDR1 SGHAT, CDR2 FQNNGV. The CDR3 coding sequence is TGTGCCAGCAGCCAGAGACAGGGAGAAAACACCATATATTTT. Its translation: CASSQRQGENTIYF.

This rearrangement joins TRBV28 to TRBJ2-7, with D maybe TRBD1 (6 bases). The CDR3 length is 16 residues. The V and J ends lost 3 bases and 1 base respectively, with 16 bases between them. Germline CDR1 MDHEN, CDR2 SYDVKM. CDR3 bases: TGTGCCAGCAGTTTCCCCCCGACAGGCTTGTCCTACGAGCAGTACTTC. Its translation is CASSFPPTGLSYEQYF.

The chain uses TRBV9 and TRBJ1-6; 9 bases map to TRBD1. The CDR3 sequence is 14 residues long. The V and J ends lost 4 bases and 9 bases, in that order; junction bases with no gene match: 5. In germline, CDR1 is SGDLS, CDR2 YYNGEE. In DNA, the CDR3 is TGTGCCAGCAGCTGGGACAGGGATTCTTCACCCCTCCACTTT. Translated, it gives CASSWDRDSSPLHF. The whole variable domain, remainder taken from reference TRBV9 and TRBJ1-6, is DSGVTQTPKHLITATGQRVTLRCSPRSGDLSVYWYQQSLDQGLQFLIQYYNGEERAKGNILERFSAQQFPDLHSELNLSSLELGDSALYFCASSWDRDSSPLHFGNGTRLTVT.

The chain links TRBV19 to TRBJ2-2, with TRBD2 matching over 7 bases. The CDR3 totals 16 residues. V was clipped by 11 bases and J by 4 bases; unmatched bases: 16. The germline gives CDR1 LNHDA, CDR2 SQIVND (reference sequence). The CDR3: CASRGAGYMGTGELFF. The DNA for the CDR3 is TGTGCCTCAAGGGGAGCGGGATACATGGGCACCGGGGAGCTGTTTTTT.

Comments on this clone: Relative to the germline gene, one junction end is altered; a read error may explain this. The chain employs TRBV6-5 and TRBJ1-1; 8 nucleotides match TRBD1. The CDR3 totals 15 residues. Germline V gene lookup returns CDR1 MNHEY and CDR2 SVGAGI. In nucleotides, the CDR3 is TGTGCCAGCAGTTCCGTTGGGACAGGAGAGTTTGAAGTTTTCTTT. This translates into CASSSVGTGEFEVFF.